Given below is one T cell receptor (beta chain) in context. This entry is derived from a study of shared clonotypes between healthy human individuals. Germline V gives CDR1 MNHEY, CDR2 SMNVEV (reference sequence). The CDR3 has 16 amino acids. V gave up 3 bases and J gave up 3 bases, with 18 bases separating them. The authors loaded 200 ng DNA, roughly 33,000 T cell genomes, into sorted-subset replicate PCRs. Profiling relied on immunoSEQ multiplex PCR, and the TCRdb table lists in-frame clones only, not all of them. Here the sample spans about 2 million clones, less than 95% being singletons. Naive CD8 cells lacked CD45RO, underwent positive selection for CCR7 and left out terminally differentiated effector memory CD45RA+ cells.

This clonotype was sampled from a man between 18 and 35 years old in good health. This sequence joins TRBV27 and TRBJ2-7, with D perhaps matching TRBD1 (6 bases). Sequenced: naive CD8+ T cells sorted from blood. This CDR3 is CASSLQGPTPIYEQYF. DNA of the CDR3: TGTGCCAGCAGTTTGCAGGGGCCCACGCCCATCTACGAGCAGTACTTC.